This entry describes one T cell receptor (beta chain). Its antigen is still unknown. Repertoires were generated with immunoSEQ multiplex PCR, while TCRdb's copy carries only in-frame clones and drops some. In the table there are about 110,000 clones, roughly 89% of which are singletons. This sample stems from a study of graft-versus-host responses after intestinal transplantation. Overall study: Once they had received anti-thymocyte globulin induction, all recipients took tacrolimus and steroids for about three years.

Study conclusions and caveats: GvH clones turned up in recipient marrow; some had shown up first in ileum or blood.

This clonotype was sampled from a human donor who was the organ donor for an intestinal transplant. The source material was unstimulated CD4+ T cells sorted from spleen or lymph node cells, sampled before transplant.

CDR3 residues: CASSLIRTSGSSRSYNEQFF. In nucleotides, the CDR3 is TGCGCCAGCAGCCTCATCAGGACTAGCGGGAGTTCCCGCTCCTACAATGAGCAGTTCTTC. The J gene is TRBJ2-1, the V gene TRBV5-1; 13 nucleotides agree with TRBD2. CDR3 length: 20 amino acids. Germline CDR1 is SGHRS and CDR2 is YFSETQ. J gave up 0 bases and V 4 bases, and 13 bases lay outside the gene matches.